These T cell receptor beta chains were read from a single sample in a study of T cells in Graves' hyperthyroidism and ophthalmopathy. In TCRdb, the multiplex PCR reads were re-called with MiXCR into one record per CDR3 protein. The sample includes fewer than 550,000 distinct CDR3 sequences, 15% to 18% of them seen just once. Sequenced material: blood. These receptors originate from a woman younger than 35 with Graves' hyperthyroidism. CDR3s include the opening cysteine and the closing phenylalanine or tryptophan. D genes are given only for firm matches. The size field is filled for only some rows; it gives once, few, many or a size class.

j_gene: TRBJ1-4
abundance: -
v_gene: TRBV29-1
d_gene: TRBD1
CDR3aa: CSVTGTDNEKLFF
CDR3nt: TGCAGCGTTACCGGGACAGATAATGAAAAACTGTTTTTT

j_gene: TRBJ1-2
abundance: many
v_gene: TRBV6-1
d_gene: TRBD1
CDR3aa: CASRTGSGQGNYGYTF
CDR3nt: TGTGCCAGCAGAACGGGGTCGGGACAGGGTAACTATGGCTACACCTTC

j_gene: TRBJ1-4
abundance: many
v_gene: TRBV2
d_gene: TRBD1
CDR3aa: CASSPWGRGPEKLFF
CDR3nt: TGTGCCAGCAGTCCGTGGGGCAGGGGGCCGGAAAAACTGTTTTTT

j_gene: TRBJ1-2
abundance: many
v_gene: TRBV12-3/TRBV12-4
d_gene: -
CDR3aa: CASSLGANGYTF
CDR3nt: TGTGCCAGCAGTTTAGGAGCCAATGGCTACACCTTC

j_gene: TRBJ1-2
abundance: many
v_gene: TRBV30
d_gene: TRBD1
CDR3aa: CAWSPGDRGRGGYTF
CDR3nt: TGTGCCTGGAGTCCCGGGGACAGGGGGCGAGGTGGCTACACCTTC

j_gene: TRBJ2-5
abundance: many
v_gene: TRBV5-8
d_gene: -
CDR3aa: CASSDHQETQYF
CDR3nt: TGTGCCAGCAGCGACCACCAAGAGACCCAGTACTTC

j_gene: TRBJ1-5
abundance: -
v_gene: TRBV18
d_gene: -
CDR3aa: CASSPLPDSNQPQHF
CDR3nt: TGTGCCAGCTCACCTCTTCCGGATAGCAATCAGCCCCAGCATTTT

j_gene: TRBJ1-3
abundance: many
v_gene: TRBV2
d_gene: -
CDR3aa: CASSSTEGSGNTIYF
CDR3nt: TGTGCCAGCAGCTCGACAGAAGGCTCTGGAAACACCATATATTTT

j_gene: TRBJ2-5
abundance: -
v_gene: TRBV27
d_gene: TRBD2
CDR3aa: CASRPTSGRFQETRYF
CDR3nt: TGTGCCAGCAGACCGACTAGCGGGAGATTCCAAGAGACCCGGTACTTC

j_gene: TRBJ1-2
abundance: few
v_gene: TRBV29-1
d_gene: TRBD1
CDR3aa: CSHGTDSYGYTF
CDR3nt: TGCAGCCACGGGACAGACAGCTATGGCTACACCTTC

j_gene: TRBJ1-5
abundance: few
v_gene: TRBV27
d_gene: -
CDR3aa: CASSPGTLNNRPQHF
CDR3nt: TGTGCCAGCAGTCCAGGGACTTTGAACAATCGGCCCCAGCATTTT

j_gene: TRBJ1-5
abundance: -
v_gene: TRBV12-3/TRBV12-4
d_gene: TRBD1
CDR3aa: CASDRGDQPQHF
CDR3nt: TGTGCCAGTGACAGGGGCGATCAGCCCCAGCATTTT

j_gene: TRBJ2-4
abundance: few
v_gene: TRBV6-1
d_gene: -
CDR3aa: CASSAGADLAKNIQYF
CDR3nt: TGTGCCAGCAGTGCAGGGGCGGATCTAGCCAAAAACATTCAGTACTTC

j_gene: TRBJ2-6
abundance: many
v_gene: TRBV28
d_gene: TRBD1
CDR3aa: CASSPRGRDAGANVLTF
CDR3nt: TGTGCCAGCAGCCCCAGGGGGCGGGATGCTGGGGCCAACGTCCTGACTTTC

j_gene: TRBJ2-1
abundance: -
v_gene: TRBV25-1
d_gene: -
CDR3aa: CASSAPGDWNEQFF
CDR3nt: TGTGCCAGCAGTGCACCGGGCGACTGGAATGAGCAGTTCTTC

j_gene: TRBJ2-3
abundance: many
v_gene: TRBV11-3
d_gene: -
CDR3aa: CASSSTRDTQYF
CDR3nt: TGTGCCAGCAGCTCCACGCGGGATACGCAGTATTTT

j_gene: TRBJ1-1
abundance: -
v_gene: TRBV19
d_gene: -
CDR3aa: CASSIYQGRTEAFF
CDR3nt: TGTGCCAGTAGTATCTACCAGGGGAGGACTGAAGCTTTCTTT

j_gene: TRBJ2-3
abundance: many
v_gene: TRBV29-1
d_gene: -
CDR3aa: CSVKQVVTDTQYF
CDR3nt: TGCAGCGTTAAGCAGGTAGTCACAGATACGCAGTATTTT

j_gene: TRBJ1-1
abundance: -
v_gene: TRBV25-1
d_gene: -
CDR3aa: CASSESRGGNTEAFF
CDR3nt: TGTGCCAGCAGTGAATCGAGGGGAGGGAACACTGAAGCTTTCTTT

j_gene: TRBJ2-5
abundance: many
v_gene: TRBV6-2/TRBV6-3
d_gene: TRBD2
CDR3aa: CASSFGLAGAQETQYF
CDR3nt: TGTGCCAGCAGTTTCGGACTAGCGGGGGCACAAGAGACCCAGTACTTC

j_gene: TRBJ2-2
abundance: -
v_gene: TRBV20-1
d_gene: TRBD2
CDR3aa: CSDRLAGGPDTGELFF
CDR3nt: TGCAGTGATCGACTAGCGGGGGGGCCGGACACCGGGGAGCTGTTTTTT

j_gene: TRBJ2-1
abundance: many
v_gene: TRBV12-3/TRBV12-4
d_gene: -
CDR3aa: CASNQPGSPYNEQFF
CDR3nt: TGTGCCAGCAACCAACCGGGATCCCCCTACAATGAGCAGTTCTTC

j_gene: TRBJ1-3
abundance: many
v_gene: TRBV25-1
d_gene: -
CDR3aa: CASSEWAGLHSGNTIYF
CDR3nt: TGTGCCAGCAGTGAATGGGCTGGACTGCACTCTGGAAACACCATATATTTT

j_gene: TRBJ2-5
abundance: many
v_gene: TRBV7-9
d_gene: TRBD2
CDR3aa: CASSSAWTSGSDQETQYF
CDR3nt: TGTGCCAGCAGCTCCGCTTGGACTAGCGGGAGTGACCAAGAGACCCAGTACTTC

j_gene: TRBJ1-2
abundance: many
v_gene: TRBV9
d_gene: TRBD1
CDR3aa: CASMGQGAHGYTF
CDR3nt: TGTGCCAGCATGGGACAGGGGGCACATGGCTACACCTTC

j_gene: TRBJ2-1
abundance: many
v_gene: TRBV7-8
d_gene: -
CDR3aa: CASTTVEGEGYNEQFF
CDR3nt: TGTGCCAGCACCACTGTCGAGGGGGAGGGGTACAATGAGCAGTTCTTC

j_gene: TRBJ1-3
abundance: once
v_gene: TRBV7-3
d_gene: -
CDR3aa: CASSLSGRDGNTIYF
CDR3nt: TGTGCCAGCAGCTTATCCGGGAGGGATGGAAACACCATATATTTT

j_gene: TRBJ2-7
abundance: -
v_gene: TRBV20-1
d_gene: TRBD1
CDR3aa: CSARAGTGVQVEQYF
CDR3nt: TGCAGTGCTAGAGCCGGGACAGGGGTCCAGGTCGAGCAGTACTTC

j_gene: TRBJ1-4
abundance: many
v_gene: TRBV28
d_gene: TRBD1
CDR3aa: CASSGQESEKLFF
CDR3nt: TGTGCCAGCAGTGGACAGGAGAGTGAAAAACTGTTTTTT

j_gene: TRBJ2-5
abundance: -
v_gene: TRBV4-2
d_gene: -
CDR3aa: CASSQDVSVEETQYF
CDR3nt: TGTGCCAGCAGCCAAGATGTTAGCGTCGAAGAGACCCAGTACTTC

j_gene: TRBJ2-3
abundance: -
v_gene: TRBV15
d_gene: -
CDR3aa: CATSKGQDTDTQYF
CDR3nt: TGTGCCACCAGCAAAGGCCAGGACACAGATACGCAGTATTTT

j_gene: TRBJ2-1
abundance: many
v_gene: TRBV2
d_gene: TRBD2
CDR3aa: CASGLGSYNEQFF
CDR3nt: TGTGCCAGCGGACTAGGCTCCTACAATGAGCAGTTCTTC

j_gene: TRBJ2-3
abundance: many
v_gene: TRBV5-1
d_gene: TRBD2
CDR3aa: CASSGGLGTDTQYF
CDR3nt: TGCGCCAGCAGCGGGGGACTAGGCACAGATACGCAGTATTTT

j_gene: TRBJ1-5
abundance: many
v_gene: TRBV6-1
d_gene: -
CDR3aa: CASRFEGSNQPQHF
CDR3nt: TGTGCCAGCAGGTTTGAAGGTAGCAATCAGCCCCAGCATTTT

j_gene: TRBJ2-1
abundance: -
v_gene: TRBV30
d_gene: -
CDR3aa: CAWAPGNNEQFF
CDR3nt: TGTGCCTGGGCCCCAGGTAACAATGAGCAGTTCTTC

j_gene: TRBJ1-6
abundance: many
v_gene: TRBV3-1
d_gene: TRBD1
CDR3aa: CASSSLSPGQGSSYNSPLHF
CDR3nt: TGTGCCAGCAGCTCTCTATCGCCGGGACAGGGGAGCTCCTATAATTCACCCCTCCACTTT

j_gene: TRBJ2-2
abundance: many
v_gene: TRBV12-3/TRBV12-4
d_gene: TRBD2
CDR3aa: CASSRNSGGTNTGELFF
CDR3nt: TGTGCCAGCAGTCGGAATAGCGGGGGGACGAACACCGGGGAGCTGTTTTTT

j_gene: TRBJ2-7
abundance: -
v_gene: TRBV6-5
d_gene: TRBD2
CDR3aa: CASSYSRLAGEQYF
CDR3nt: TGTGCCAGCAGTTACTCGAGGCTAGCGGGGGAGCAGTACTTC

j_gene: TRBJ1-2
abundance: -
v_gene: TRBV27
d_gene: TRBD1
CDR3aa: CASSLSMTGGDGYTF
CDR3nt: TGTGCCAGCAGTTTATCGATGACAGGGGGAGATGGCTACACCTTC

j_gene: TRBJ2-7
abundance: -
v_gene: TRBV20-1
d_gene: TRBD2
CDR3aa: CSARDKREGRWAEQYF
CDR3nt: TGCAGTGCTAGAGATAAGCGGGAGGGCCGGTGGGCCGAGCAGTACTTC

j_gene: TRBJ2-7
abundance: many
v_gene: TRBV2
d_gene: -
CDR3aa: CASSPSTATYEQYF
CDR3nt: TGTGCCAGCAGCCCGTCGACGGCGACCTACGAGCAGTACTTC

j_gene: TRBJ1-5
abundance: -
v_gene: TRBV12-3/TRBV12-4
d_gene: -
CDR3aa: CASNDGWGQPQHF
CDR3nt: TGTGCCAGCAATGACGGGTGGGGTCAGCCCCAGCATTTT

j_gene: TRBJ1-6
abundance: many
v_gene: TRBV28
d_gene: TRBD1
CDR3aa: CASSLWDRGQHHNSPLHF
CDR3nt: TGTGCCAGCAGTTTATGGGACAGGGGGCAGCATCATAATTCACCCCTCCACTTT

j_gene: TRBJ2-1
abundance: many
v_gene: TRBV27
d_gene: -
CDR3aa: CASSPQQGYNEQFF
CDR3nt: TGTGCCAGCAGTCCCCAACAGGGTTACAATGAGCAGTTCTTC

j_gene: TRBJ2-7
abundance: -
v_gene: TRBV7-9
d_gene: TRBD2
CDR3aa: CASSQTSGVNAYEQYF
CDR3nt: TGTGCCAGCAGCCAGACTAGCGGGGTAAATGCCTACGAGCAGTACTTC

j_gene: TRBJ2-7
abundance: many
v_gene: TRBV11-1
d_gene: TRBD2
CDR3aa: CASSFFPSGTREQYF
CDR3nt: TGTGCCAGCAGCTTCTTCCCTAGCGGGACACGGGAGCAGTACTTC

j_gene: TRBJ2-1
abundance: -
v_gene: TRBV27
d_gene: TRBD2
CDR3aa: CAGISSGASSYNEQFF
CDR3nt: TGTGCCGGCATTTCTAGCGGGGCGAGCTCCTACAATGAGCAGTTCTTC

j_gene: TRBJ1-2
abundance: few
v_gene: TRBV27
d_gene: -
CDR3aa: CASGYAGSGYTF
CDR3nt: TGTGCCAGCGGATACGCGGGCTCTGGCTACACCTTC

j_gene: TRBJ2-1
abundance: many
v_gene: TRBV7-3
d_gene: -
CDR3aa: CASSLSGGRHNEQFF
CDR3nt: TGTGCCAGCAGCTTAAGCGGGGGCAGGCACAATGAGCAGTTCTTC

j_gene: TRBJ1-5
abundance: many
v_gene: TRBV19
d_gene: -
CDR3aa: CASSTPPGSQGNQPQHF
CDR3nt: TGTGCCAGTAGTACTCCCCCCGGCTCTCAGGGCAATCAGCCCCAGCATTTT

j_gene: TRBJ2-7
abundance: many
v_gene: TRBV6-1
d_gene: -
CDR3aa: CASRGGGAAEQYF
CDR3nt: TGTGCCAGCAGAGGGGGGGGGGCCGCCGAGCAGTACTTC

j_gene: TRBJ1-6
abundance: many
v_gene: TRBV3-1
d_gene: -
CDR3aa: CASSQEGWYSPLHF
CDR3nt: TGTGCCAGCAGCCAAGAAGGGTGGTATTCACCCCTCCACTTT

j_gene: TRBJ2-5
abundance: many
v_gene: TRBV12-3/TRBV12-4
d_gene: TRBD2
CDR3aa: CASRAGLAGDGETQYF
CDR3nt: TGTGCCAGCAGGGCCGGGTTAGCGGGAGATGGGGAGACCCAGTACTTC

j_gene: TRBJ2-1
abundance: many
v_gene: TRBV7-2
d_gene: -
CDR3aa: CASSLVIGGKDEQFF
CDR3nt: TGTGCCAGCAGCCTAGTGATCGGCGGGAAGGATGAGCAGTTCTTC

j_gene: TRBJ2-1
abundance: many
v_gene: TRBV11-3
d_gene: TRBD2
CDR3aa: CASSLRVGGPYNEQFF
CDR3nt: TGTGCCAGCAGCTTAAGAGTGGGAGGGCCCTACAATGAGCAGTTCTTC